This is a list of T cell receptor beta chains from one sample in a study of T cells after somatic rescue of genetic block. Data came from immunoSEQ multiplex PCR; TCRdb stores just in-frame clones and leaves some out. In the table there are about 63,000 clones, approximately 90% of which are singletons. The sequencing sample was made of peripheral blood mononuclear cells (PBMCs). Source of these receptors: a man between 35 and 55 years old. The CDR3 runs from the conserved cysteine through the conserved F or W. The order of the fields is D gene, J gene, CDR3 length, clone size, V gene, CDR3 protein, CDR3 DNA. A D gene is named only where the DNA matches it firmly. Rows may omit the clone size; those that give it use once, few, many or a size class.

>.|TRBJ1-4|16|.|TRBV5-6
CASSLLSFATNEKLFF
TGTGCCAGCAGCCTCCTGTCGTTTGCAACTAATGAAAAACTGTTTTTT
>TRBD1|TRBJ1-5|15|.|TRBV2
CASSASRGSNQPQHF
TGTGCCAGCAGTGCAAGCAGGGGGAGCAATCAGCCCCAGCATTTT
>.|TRBJ2-5|15|once|TRBV30
CAWTSWGLGQETQYF
TGTGCCTGGACCAGCTGGGGGTTAGGTCAAGAGACCCAGTACTTC
>TRBD1|TRBJ2-1|14|.|TRBV15
CATSKDRGNNEQFF
TGTGCCACCAGTAAGGACAGGGGAAACAATGAGCAGTTCTTC
>TRBD1|TRBJ1-2|13|.|TRBV5-1
CASSSQGARGYTF
TGCGCCAGCAGCTCACAGGGGGCGAGGGGCTACACCTTC
>.|TRBJ1-6|13|.|TRBV28
CASTPDYNSPLHF
TGTGCCAGCACCCCAGACTATAATTCACCCCTCCACTTT
>.|TRBJ2-7|13|.|TRBV6-6
CASSRDSFYEQYF
TGTGCCAGCAGCCGGGACTCTTTCTACGAGCAGTACTTC
>.|TRBJ1-1|15|.|TRBV28
CASRSLEGENTEAFF
TGTGCCAGCAGGTCGCTAGAAGGAGAGAACACTGAAGCTTTCTTT
>.|TRBJ1-3|13|.|TRBV25-1
CASRRASGNTIYF
TGTGCCAGCAGGAGGGCCAGCGGAAACACCATATATTTT
>TRBD1|TRBJ1-2|15|.|TRBV7-2
CASSSVTGAVYGYTF
TGTGCCAGCAGCTCCGTTACAGGGGCTGTCTATGGCTACACCTTC
>.|TRBJ1-1|13|.|TRBV7-3
CASSLHIGTEAFF
TGTGCCAGCAGCCTCCACATAGGAACTGAAGCTTTCTTT
>TRBD2|TRBJ2-7|17|.|TRBV4-2
CASSHQTGRGGTYEQYF
TGTGCCAGCAGCCATCAAACAGGACGGGGGGGAACCTACGAGCAGTACTTC
>.|TRBJ2-2|16|.|TRBV11-2
CASSLGRVLSPGELFF
TGTGCCAGCAGCTTAGGGAGGGTCCTAAGTCCCGGGGAGCTGTTTTTT
>.|TRBJ2-2|14|.|TRBV5-1
CASSLGISTGELFF
TGCGCCAGCAGCTTGGGCATCTCTACCGGGGAGCTGTTTTTT
>.|TRBJ2-7|14|.|TRBV2
CASRPGTISSEQYF
TGTGCCAGCAGGCCCGGGACAATCTCCTCCGAGCAGTACTTC
>.|TRBJ2-1|13|.|TRBV18
CASSNGRDNEQFF
TGTGCCAGCTCAAACGGCCGGGACAATGAGCAGTTCTTC
>.|TRBJ2-7|15|once|TRBV7-3
CASSLTPRPSYEQYF
TGTGCCAGCAGCCTCACCCCCAGGCCAAGCTACGAGCAGTACTTC
>TRBD1|TRBJ2-7|13|few|TRBV10-1
CASSPGTGSEQYF
TGCGCCAGCAGTCCCGGGACAGGCAGCGAGCAGTACTTC
>TRBD2|TRBJ2-1|20|.|TRBV4-1
CASSPSGTVGGSGTYNEQFF
TGCGCCAGCAGCCCCTCCGGGACCGTTGGGGGTAGCGGGACCTACAATGAGCAGTTCTTC
>TRBD2|TRBJ2-7|16|.|TRBV5-1
CASSQLAGGGAYEQYF
TGCGCCAGCAGTCAACTAGCGGGAGGTGGGGCCTACGAGCAGTACTTC
>.|TRBJ2-1|12|once|TRBV4-2
CASSQGATEQFF
TGTGCCAGCAGCCAAGGGGCTACAGAGCAGTTCTTC
>.|TRBJ2-5|13|.|TRBV29-1
CSVAQRVQETQYF
TGCAGCGTTGCCCAGCGGGTACAAGAGACCCAGTACTTC
>TRBD1|TRBJ1-4|14|.|TRBV13
CASSRPRQGEKLFF
TGTGCCAGCAGCCGACCGAGACAGGGTGAAAAACTGTTTTTT
>.|TRBJ1-2|13|.|TRBV6-1
CASGRAANYGYTF
TGTGCCAGCGGAAGGGCGGCTAACTATGGCTACACCTTC
>.|TRBJ2-3|14|few|TRBV21-1
CASSRDSHTDTQYF
TGTGCCAGCAGCAGGGACAGCCACACAGATACGCAGTATTTT
>.|TRBJ1-2|14|.|TRBV7-8
CASSPEWGLYGYTF
TGTGCCAGCAGCCCCGAGTGGGGGTTATATGGCTACACCTTC
>TRBD1|TRBJ2-7|15|.|TRBV2
CASSEPGQGPAEQYF
TGTGCCAGCAGCGAACCGGGACAGGGTCCGGCCGAGCAGTACTTC
>.|TRBJ1-4|14|.|TRBV18
CASSRTRGEEKLFF
TGTGCCAGCTCCAGGACAAGGGGGGAAGAAAAACTGTTTTTT
>.|TRBJ1-2|12|.|TRBV21-1
CASSKDSGRLPF
TGTGCCAGCAGCAAAGATTCGGGGCGTCTACCCTTC
>.|TRBJ2-6|14|.|TRBV5-1
CASSFYSGANVLTF
TGCGCCAGCAGCTTCTACTCTGGGGCCAACGTCCTGACTTTC
>.|TRBJ2-2|15|.|TRBV11-2
CASTSPFMRSRELFF
TGTGCCAGCACCAGCCCTTTTATGCGGTCCCGGGAGCTGTTTTTT
>TRBD1|TRBJ2-3|15|.|TRBV9
CASSPEGASTDTQYF
TGTGCCAGCAGCCCAGAGGGGGCTAGCACAGATACGCAGTATTTT
>.|TRBJ1-5|17|.|TRBV5-6
CASSLFVSGASNQPQHF
TGTGCCAGCAGCTTGTTTGTCTCTGGGGCTAGCAATCAGCCCCAGCATTTT
>TRBD2|TRBJ2-7|15|.|TRBV7-9
CASSLAGSGSYEQYF
TGTGCCAGCAGCTTAGCGGGTAGCGGGAGCTACGAGCAGTACTTC
>.|TRBJ1-4|13|few|TRBV13
CASSSARNEKLFF
TGTGCCAGCAGCTCCGCTAGGAATGAAAAACTGTTTTTT
>.|TRBJ1-5|14|.|TRBV10-3
CAISEFEGDQPQHF
TGTGCCATCAGTGAGTTTGAGGGGGATCAGCCCCAGCATTTT
>.|TRBJ2-2|13|.|TRBV19
CASSKTYSGELFF
TGTGCCAGTAGTAAAACCTATAGCGGGGAGCTGTTTTTT
>.|TRBJ1-2|13|.|TRBV18
CASSPDHNYGYTF
TGTGCCAGCTCACCCGATCACAACTATGGCTACACCTTC
>.|TRBJ2-5|15|.|TRBV5-1
CASSSTQGRGETQYF
TGCGCCAGCAGCTCTACACAGGGTAGGGGAGAGACCCAGTACTTC
>TRBD2|TRBJ2-7|14|.|TRBV18
CASSPRTSPYEQYF
TGTGCCAGCTCACCACGGACTAGTCCCTACGAGCAGTACTTC
>.|TRBJ1-6|15|.|TRBV4-2
CASSQGSSYNSPLHF
TGTGCCAGCAGCCAAGGAAGCTCCTATAATTCACCCCTCCACTTT
>.|TRBJ1-2|13|.|TRBV5-1
CASSGTGPHGYTF
TGCGCCAGCAGCGGGACGGGGCCCCATGGCTACACCTTC
>.|TRBJ2-3|16|.|TRBV11-2
CASSLTGAPSTDTQYF
TGTGCCAGCAGCTTAACGGGGGCCCCTAGCACAGATACGCAGTATTTT
>.|TRBJ2-3|14|.|TRBV28
CASSSYPQINTQYF
TGTGCCAGCAGTTCATATCCCCAGATAAATACGCAGTATTTT